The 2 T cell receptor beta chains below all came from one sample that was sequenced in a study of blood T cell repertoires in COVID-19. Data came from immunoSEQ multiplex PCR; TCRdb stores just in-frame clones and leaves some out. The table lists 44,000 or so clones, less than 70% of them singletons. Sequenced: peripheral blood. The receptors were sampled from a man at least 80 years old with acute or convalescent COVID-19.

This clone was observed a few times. The CDR3 here is CASRGQGAPNTEAFF. CDR3 bases: TGTGCCAGTAGAGGACAGGGGGCCCCGAACACTGAAGCTTTCTTT. J is TRBJ1-1 and V is TRBV19; 11 nucleotides match TRBD1. This CDR3 spans 15 amino acids. V gave up 6 bases and J gave up 1 base; unmatched junction bases: 4. CDR1 LNHDA and CDR2 SQIVND come from the germline V gene (reference sequence).

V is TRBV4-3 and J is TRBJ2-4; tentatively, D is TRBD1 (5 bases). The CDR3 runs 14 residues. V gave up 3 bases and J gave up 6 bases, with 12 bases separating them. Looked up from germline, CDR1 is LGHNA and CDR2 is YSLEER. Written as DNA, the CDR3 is TGCGCCAGCAGCCACGTCCTCCAGGGAAACATTCAGTACTTC. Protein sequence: CASSHVLQGNIQYF.